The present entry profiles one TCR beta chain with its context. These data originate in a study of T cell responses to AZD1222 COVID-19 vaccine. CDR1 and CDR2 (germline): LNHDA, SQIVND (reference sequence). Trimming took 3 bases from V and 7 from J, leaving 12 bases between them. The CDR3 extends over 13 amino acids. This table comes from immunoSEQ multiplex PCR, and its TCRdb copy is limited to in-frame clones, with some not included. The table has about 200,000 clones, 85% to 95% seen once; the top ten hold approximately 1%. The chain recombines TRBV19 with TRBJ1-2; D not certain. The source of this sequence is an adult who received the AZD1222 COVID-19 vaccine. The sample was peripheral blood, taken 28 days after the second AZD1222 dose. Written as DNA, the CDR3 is TGTGCCAGTAGTATGAACGCAGGCCGTGGCTACACCTTC. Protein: CASSMNAGRGYTF.